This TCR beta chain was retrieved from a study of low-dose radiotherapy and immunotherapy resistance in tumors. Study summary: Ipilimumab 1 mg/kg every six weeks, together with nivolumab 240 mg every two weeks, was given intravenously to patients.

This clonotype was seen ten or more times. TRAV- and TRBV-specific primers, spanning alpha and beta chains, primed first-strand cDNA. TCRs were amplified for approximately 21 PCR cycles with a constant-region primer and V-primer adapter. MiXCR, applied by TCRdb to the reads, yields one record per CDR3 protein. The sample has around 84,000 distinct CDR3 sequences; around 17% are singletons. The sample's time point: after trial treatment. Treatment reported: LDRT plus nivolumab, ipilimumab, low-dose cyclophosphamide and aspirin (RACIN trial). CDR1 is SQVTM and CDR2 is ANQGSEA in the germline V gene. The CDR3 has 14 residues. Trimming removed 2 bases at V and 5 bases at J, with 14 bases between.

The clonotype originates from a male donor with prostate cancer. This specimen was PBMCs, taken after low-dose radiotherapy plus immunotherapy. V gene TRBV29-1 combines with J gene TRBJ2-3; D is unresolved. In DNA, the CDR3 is TGCAGCGTTGAACTCCGGACGTCTGGAGATACGCAGTATTTT. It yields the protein CSVELRTSGDTQYF.